This section outlines one T cell receptor (beta chain) sequence together with its context. This clonotype showed up just a few times. The specificity of this receptor is unknown. Base-call qualities are not available, and no considerably larger clone is one nucleotide away. Sequences ENHRY (CDR1) and SYGVKD (CDR2) are obtained from the germline V gene. Trimming leaves V shorter by 11 bases and J shorter by 3 bases, with the junction holding 8 bases beyond the gene matches. The CDR3 covers 14 residues, taking in both the cysteine and the phenylalanine. Just the 42-base CDR3 DNA is kept, in frame starting at base 1. For repertoire sequencing, TCR beta CDR3 regions were amplified from RNA transcripts. HTBI primers and the Qiagen OneStep RT-PCR kit were used in a first-round RT-PCR, which was followed by a second-round multiplex PCR, size selection and purification. Sequencing of the libraries was carried out on an Illumina HiSeq2000 in paired-end mode with 100 bp reads. In the original analysis: SOAPnuke was used to process the reads, throwing out any read that had adapters, had uncalled bases, had a mean Phred below 15, or lacked an exact constant-primer or identifier match. High-quality paired reads were merged with COPE v1.2.5. Clonotypes were defined as unique nucleotide sequences and were aligned to IMGT TRB V, D and J references using MiTCR v1.1. Only V-J combinations with frequency above 0.0001 were analysed, covering around 99% of repertoires. For each V-J combination, a TCR clonal expansion and chaos score was defined as the ratio of F50 clonal expansion to chaos observed in the TCRdist matrix. Welch's t-statistics and random forest were used to reduce features to 10 to 15 V-J combinations, which were fed into a naive Bayes classifier. The similarity between thyroid and blood repertoires was quantified using the Morisita-Horn index. TCRdb ran its own pipeline on the public reads, namely fastp trimming at Q25 and MiXCR clone calling, and kept in-frame beta chains. Every distinct CDR3 protein forms one entry, paired with its most common genes and DNA. TCRdb, not the authors, supplied the V and J calls. For this sample the table gives 660,000 or so distinct CDR3 sequences, of which about two fifths were detected only once. Clones ranked in the top ten supply roughly 3.5% of the sample.

This sample was included in a study of Graves' ophthalmopathy and Graves' hyperthyroidism (dated by TCRdb to the late 2010s). Broadly, across the study: Peripheral blood samples were taken at the time of initial diagnosis, before any treatment was given. TCR beta repertoire signatures were used to distinguish Graves' ophthalmopathy from Graves' hyperthyroidism and to predict progression to ophthalmopathy. A discovery set of 95 to 100 patients (43 ophthalmopathy, about 58 stable hyperthyroidism) was enrolled to explore V-J signatures distinguishing ophthalmopathy from hyperthyroidism. T-cell repertoires of thyroid tissue and blood were compared in 5 or 6 hyperthyroidism patients. In total, approximately 140 blood samples were TCR-sequenced: approximately 42 ophthalmopathy, around 75 hyperthyroidism and about 17 hyperthyroidism-to-ophthalmopathy patients. An independent validation cohort comprised around 19 hyperthyroidism patients and 15 to 17 patients who later progressed from hyperthyroidism to ophthalmopathy. After sampling, hyperthyroidism patients received methimazole starting at 30 mg daily, and ophthalmopathy patients received high-dose intravenous methylprednisolone. General findings and caveats noted by the study authors: Ophthalmopathy was separated from stable hyperthyroidism by the 13-signature model with about 85% sensitivity and around 81% specificity in cross-validation and with 80%/75% in the test set. Most of the expanded thyroid clonotypes with a frequency above 0.001 were also detected in blood, and it was suggested that the thyroid immune response may be reflected by blood repertoires. In validation, the model predicted ophthalmopathy progression with about 64% sensitivity and approximately 75% specificity; more than ten predicted patients were CT-confirmed with GO in a median of approximately six months. Sample size was not statistically predetermined, and group allocation was not concealed from the investigators.

Ophthalmopathy patients were characterized by moderately to severely active disease, a Clinical Activity Score of at least 3, a NOSPECS grade of at least 4, and a disease duration under 3 months. Patients with other autoimmune diseases, uncontrolled infections, pregnancy or lactation were excluded from the study. Diagnosis was based on clinical symptoms, serum thyroxine, TRAb, thyroid ultrasound and orbital computed tomography. Ficoll-Paque density gradient centrifugation was used to isolate PBMCs from about 9 ml of fresh peripheral blood. Total RNA was extracted with Trizol reagent and quality-checked on an Agilent 2100 Bioanalyzer.

The sequencing input was peripheral blood. The receptor was derived from an adult man with Graves' ophthalmopathy. The sequence joins TRBV10-3 to TRBJ2-7, with 12 middle bases fitting TRBD2. CDR3 protein: CAGGLAGNIYEQYF. The DNA reads as follows: TGTGCCGGCGGACTAGCGGGAAACATCTACGAGCAGTACTTC.